The rows below give T cell receptor beta chains drawn from one sample of a study of T cell responses to AZD1222 COVID-19 vaccine. Sequenced by immunoSEQ multiplex PCR; TCRdb stores in-frame clones only, minus some. The table shows roughly 140,000 clones, with more than 70% occurring only once. Sequenced material: peripheral blood, taken on day 0 of MenACWY control vaccination. Every receptor here comes from an adult in good health. Each CDR3 is given with its conserved first and last residue. The D gene is left open where the match is weak. Rows may omit the clone size; those that give it use once, few, many or a size class.

CDR3 | DNA | V | size | J | D | length
CASSDHGSYEQYF | TGTGCCAGCAGTGATCACGGCTCCTACGAGCAGTACTTC | TRBV6-1 | - | TRBJ2-7 | - | 13
CASTDRTSDEQFF | TGTGCCAGCACCGACCGGACTAGCGATGAGCAGTTCTTC | TRBV28 | - | TRBJ2-1 | TRBD2 | 13
CASSVTSHPGTEAFF | TGTGCCAGCAGCGTGACTTCACATCCGGGCACTGAAGCTTTCTTT | TRBV9 | - | TRBJ1-1 | - | 15
CASSHEHRGSYGYTF | TGTGCCAGCAGCCACGAGCACAGGGGGAGCTATGGCTACACCTTC | TRBV3-1/TRBV3-2 | - | TRBJ1-2 | TRBD1 | 15
CASSRRNENRDRTSYEQYF | TGTGCCAGCAGCCGAAGGAATGAAAACCGGGACAGGACCTCCTACGAGCAGTACTTC | TRBV3-1/TRBV3-2 | - | TRBJ2-7 | TRBD1 | 19
CASTIFGDYGYTF | TGTGCCAGCACTATTTTCGGAGACTATGGCTACACCTTC | TRBV7-2 | - | TRBJ1-2 | - | 13
CASSSTSDERGVSGELFF | TGTGCCAGCAGCTCGACCAGTGACGAGCGGGGGGTGAGCGGGGAGCTGTTTTTT | TRBV7-9 | few | TRBJ2-2 | TRBD2 | 18
CASSLGVEETQYF | TGCGCCAGCAGCTTGGGGGTGGAAGAGACCCAGTACTTC | TRBV5-1 | few | TRBJ2-5 | - | 13
CASSYSNNPGDTQYF | TGTGCCAGCAGTTACTCGAATAACCCCGGAGATACGCAGTATTTT | TRBV6-5 | - | TRBJ2-3 | - | 15
CASSSMGYGYTF | TGTGCCAGCAGCTCGATGGGCTATGGCTACACCTTC | TRBV5-4 | - | TRBJ1-2 | - | 12
CASSVGPLYGYTF | TGTGCCAGCAGCGTCGGGCCCCTCTATGGCTACACCTTC | TRBV7-2 | - | TRBJ1-2 | - | 13
CASSVLQGSEAFF | TGTGCCAGCAGCGTACTACAGGGGTCTGAAGCTTTCTTT | TRBV9 | - | TRBJ1-1 | TRBD1 | 13
CASSSQFSPLHF | TGTGCCAGCAGCTCACAATTTTCACCCCTCCACTTT | TRBV5-4 | - | TRBJ1-6 | - | 12
CASSFSQGADTGELFF | TGTGCCAGCAGTTTCAGTCAGGGGGCGGACACCGGGGAGCTGTTTTTT | TRBV27 | - | TRBJ2-2 | TRBD1 | 16
CASSLGRKDYGYTF | TGTGCCAGCTCACTGGGGCGCAAGGACTATGGCTACACCTTC | TRBV18 | - | TRBJ1-2 | - | 14
CASKDRPGTEAFF | TGTGCCAGTAAGGACAGGCCGGGTACTGAAGCTTTCTTT | TRBV19 | - | TRBJ1-1 | TRBD1 | 13
CASSPRTVRGNQPQHF | TGTGCCAGCAGTCCGCGGACAGTCCGTGGCAATCAGCCCCAGCATTTT | TRBV6-2/TRBV6-3 | once | TRBJ1-5 | - | 16
CASRSRWNEQFF | TGTGCCAGTAGGTCGAGGTGGAATGAGCAGTTCTTC | TRBV19 | - | TRBJ2-1 | - | 12
CASSQGRDTYGYTF | TGCGCCAGCAGCCAAGGAAGGGACACCTATGGCTACACCTTC | TRBV4-1 | - | TRBJ1-2 | - | 14
CSGTRDGSISGTQPQHF | TGCAGCGGTACTCGGGACGGTTCAATATCGGGTACCCAGCCCCAGCATTTT | TRBV29-1 | - | TRBJ1-5 | - | 17
CASSMDRKTGELFF | TGTGCCAGCAGTATGGACAGAAAGACCGGGGAGCTGTTTTTT | TRBV6-5 | - | TRBJ2-2 | - | 14
CASSDSFNEQFF | TGCGCCAGCAGTGACAGTTTTAATGAGCAGTTCTTC | TRBV10-1 | - | TRBJ2-1 | - | 12
CASSLLRGDTEAFF | TGCGCCAGCAGCTTGCTTAGAGGGGACACTGAAGCTTTCTTT | TRBV5-1 | - | TRBJ1-1 | - | 14
CASSLDPTIQFF | TGTGCCAGCAGTTTAGACCCGACGATTCAGTTCTTC | TRBV12-3/TRBV12-4 | once | TRBJ2-1 | - | 12
CASSQDLLAGGDNEQFF | TGCGCCAGCAGCCAAGATTTACTAGCGGGAGGAGACAATGAGCAGTTCTTC | TRBV4-3 | - | TRBJ2-1 | TRBD2 | 17
CASSYGRMNTEAFF | TGTGCCAGCAGTTATGGGAGGATGAACACTGAAGCTTTCTTT | TRBV6-2/TRBV6-3 | - | TRBJ1-1 | - | 14
CASSLPRDRGREQYF | TGTGCCAGCAGTTTGCCCCGGGACAGGGGGCGCGAGCAGTACTTC | TRBV6-2/TRBV6-3 | once | TRBJ2-7 | TRBD1 | 15
CASSSKGQGRETQYF | TGTGCCAGCAGCTCCAAGGGTCAGGGGAGGGAGACCCAGTACTTC | TRBV7-2 | - | TRBJ2-5 | - | 15